This T cell receptor (beta chain) was captured by sequencing in a study of blood T cells in healthy people across ages. This clonotype showed up just a few times. The target antigen is unknown. General study findings and limits: PBMCs left unsorted prevented a conclusive naive versus antigen-experienced comparison.

With a J-beta primer mix and a sample-barcoded 5' primer, a second PCR ran roughly 7 to 11 cycles. MiXCR, applied by TCRdb to the 5' RACE reads, yields one record per CDR3 protein. The data show approximately 780,000 distinct CDR3 sequences, roughly 24% seen once. Germline loops: CDR1 SGHNT, CDR2 YYREEE (reference sequence). The V gene lost 6 bases and the J gene lost 1 base, with 19 bases spanning the gap. This CDR3 has 16 residues. The same specimen was also included in a second study, on T cells of mothers and their children.

Sequenced input: blood. The chain couples TRBV5-4 to TRBJ2-5, with D tentatively TRBD2 (7 bases). The clonotype was recovered from a boy aged 5 to 17 in good health. CDR3 sequence: CASNWGGLAAQETQYF. CDR3 DNA: TGTGCCAGCAACTGGGGGGGCCTAGCGGCCCAAGAGACCCAGTACTTC.